This TCR beta chain was captured in a study of cytomegalovirus exposure and HLA in healthy donors. In the study overall: T cells numbering around 200 million yielded 90 million to 140 million unique TCR beta sequences in an earlier analysis. Whole-study findings and limits: Across HLA loci, a later analysis found differing TCR association rates, with DRB1 most and HLA-C fewest. Exclusion applied to some V segments, including TRBV6-2 and TRBV6-3, as they were indistinguishable.

PCR used 60 Vbeta primers and 13 Jbeta primers. Only in-frame clones appear in the TCRdb table, and some are missing; sequencing was by immunoSEQ multiplex PCR. This table has 160,000 or so clones, approximately 76% appearing once. Healthy bone marrow donors formed the donor group. This clone was recorded once. Its antigen remains unknown. Per the germline V gene, CDR1 is SNHLY and CDR2 is FYNNEI. The V gene end was trimmed by 3 bases and the J gene end by 8 bases; junction bases not matched to a gene: 8. The CDR3 is 15 amino acids. Sequencing was performed on PBMCs. This chain uses TRBV2 with TRBJ1-4, with 8 bases aligning to TRBD1. The sequence was obtained from a man in his sixties in good health and CMV-seronegative. This CDR3 reads CASSEMGQEGEKLFF. In DNA form, the CDR3 reads TGTGCCAGCAGTGAGATGGGACAGGAGGGCGAAAAACTGTTTTTT.